These 11 T cell receptor beta chains came from one sample sequenced in a study of cytomegalovirus exposure and HLA in healthy donors. The PCR made use of 60 Vbeta and 13 Jbeta primers. The method was immunoSEQ multiplex PCR; TCRdb's version includes in-frame clones alone and lacks a portion of them. This repertoire shows under 200,000 clones, approximately 80% found once; its top ten account for more than 0.5%. Sequencing was carried out using PBMCs. All receptors come from a woman aged 50 to 60 in good health and CMV-seronegative.

The V call is TRBV5-1, the J call TRBJ2-5; TRBD1 matches 8 bases. The CDR3 runs to 16 residues. CDR1 is SGHRS, CDR2 YFSETQ, per germline. Trimming at V came to 7 bases and at J to 4 bases, leaving 15 bases not matched to a gene. In nucleotides, the CDR3 is TGCGCCAGCGTTCCCTCCCACCAGGGGGCGTTAGAGACCCAGTACTTC. Amino acids: CASVPSHQGALETQYF.

V usage is TRBV7-2 and J usage is TRBJ2-5, with D perhaps matching TRBD2 (6 bases). V shed 7 bases and J shed 5 bases, with 17 bases lying between them. The CDR3 extends over 14 amino acids. The germline CDR1 and CDR2 sequences are SGHTA and FQGNSA. The CDR3 nucleotides are TGTGCCAGCACCCGGGGTCTAGCGCTGGAGACCCAGTACTTC. This gives the protein CASTRGLALETQYF.

Only a few counts were recorded for this clone. The chain employs TRBV20-1 and TRBJ1-2; D might be TRBD1 (5 bases). Trimming pared 6 bases from V and 4 bases from J, leaving 9 bases between. This CDR3 is 11 amino acids long. From germline, CDR1 is DFQATT and CDR2 SNEGSKA (reference sequence). The CDR3 nucleotides are TGCAGTGCCAAGACAGTCTATGGCTACACCTTC. Translated, it gives CSAKTVYGYTF.

The rearrangement links TRBV2 to TRBJ1-2; 10 bases match TRBD1. Trimming cost V 6 bases and J 6 bases; bases outside gene matches: 4. CDR1 and CDR2 from the germline V gene are SNHLY and FYNNEI. CDR3 size: 13 residues. CDR3 nucleotide sequence: TGTGCCAGCAGCAGGGGACAGGGGAATGGCTACACCTTC. This encodes CASSRGQGNGYTF.

The chain couples TRBV5-5 to TRBJ2-7; tentatively, D is TRBD2 (6 bases). Germline CDR1 and CDR2: SGHKS and YYEKEE (reference sequence). Trimming left V 2 bases short and J 5 bases short, with 23 bases between. This CDR3 is built from 17 residues. Here the CDR3 reads CASSFGGSSDGGHEQYF. As DNA, the CDR3 is TGTGCCAGCAGCTTTGGAGGCTCTTCAGACGGGGGTCACGAGCAGTACTTC.

CDR3 sequence reads: CASSLRNAGGQNEQFF. Here the CDR3 DNA reads TGTGCCAGCAGCTTACGAAATGCGGGGGGGCAGAATGAGCAGTTCTTC. The chain has TRBV11-2 and TRBJ2-1; 9 bases align to TRBD2. The CDR3 is 16 amino acids. The ends lost 2 bases at V and 7 bases at J; junction bases unmatched: 9. Germline lookup yields CDR1 SGHAT and CDR2 FQNNGV.

For the CDR3, the DNA is TGTGCCAGCAGTTACGCGACAGGGTCGACTAATGAAAAACTGTTTTTT. Protein sequence: CASSYATGSTNEKLFF. V gene TRBV6-6 combines with J gene TRBJ1-4; 7 positions agree with TRBD1. The CDR3 sequence is 16 residues long. The V gene end was trimmed by 2 bases and the J gene end by 2 bases; junction bases not matched to a gene: 5. In germline, CDR1 is MNHNY, CDR2 SVGAGI (reference sequence).

The J gene is TRBJ1-1, the V gene TRBV10-3; 8 bases are a match to TRBD1. This CDR3 region has 14 residues. Germline CDR1 reads ENHRY; CDR2 reads SYGVKD. Trimming took 6 bases from V and 2 from J; bases not matched to a gene: 5. The CDR3 DNA sequence: TGTGCCATCAGGGACAGGGCCGGAAACACTGAAGCTTTCTTT. Encoded protein: CAIRDRAGNTEAFF.

V and J are TRBV2 and TRBJ1-2, with D possibly matching TRBD1 (5 bases). The CDR3 has 13 residues. CDR1 SNHLY and CDR2 FYNNEI come from the germline V gene. V was cut by 7 bases and J by 0 bases, with 9 bases left in between. Written as DNA, the CDR3 is TGTGCCAGCAAGGAGGGGCCTAACTATGGCTACACCTTC. It is translated as CASKEGPNYGYTF.

J is TRBJ1-6 and V is TRBV5-4; unclear D gene. This CDR3 has 15 amino acids. With 6 bases removed from V and 8 bases from J, the gap between germline ends came to 18 bases. In germline, CDR1 is SGHNT, CDR2 YYREEE (reference sequence). CDR3 bases: TGTGCCAGCAACTCTTCTCAGGCTCATCATTCACCCCTCCACTTT. It yields the protein CASNSSQAHHSPLHF.

This chain connects TRBV2 to TRBJ2-3, with TRBD1 matching 7 bases. The junction had 7 bases not matched to a gene; V was cut back by 8 bases and J by 2 bases. CDR1 SNHLY and CDR2 FYNNEI come from the germline V gene. There are 14 residues in the CDR3. CDR3 region: CASGQGVNTDTQYF. CDR3 nucleotide sequence: TGTGCCAGCGGCCAGGGGGTGAACACAGATACGCAGTATTTT.